The 17 T cell receptor beta chains below were found in one sample sequenced in a study of cytomegalovirus exposure and HLA in healthy donors. Primers included in the PCR were 60 Vbeta and 13 Jbeta primers. The method was immunoSEQ multiplex PCR; TCRdb's version includes in-frame clones alone and lacks a portion of them. The sample has 56,000 or so clones, and its top ten clones hold over 2%. Sequencing was performed on PBMCs. These receptors all come from a female donor in good health and CMV-seronegative.

The V and J genes are TRBV5-1 and TRBJ1-2; D is undetermined. Deletions cut 2 bases from V and 2 bases from J, with 10 bases between. Germline CDR1 reads SGHRS; CDR2 reads YFSETQ. The CDR3 runs 14 residues. The CDR3 loop reads CASSLTDSNYGYTF. CDR3 bases: TGCGCCAGCAGCTTAACAGATTCCAACTATGGCTACACCTTC.

The V gene is TRBV15, the J gene TRBJ1-2; D is unclear. CDR3 length: 16 residues. CDR1 and CDR2 from the germline V gene are LNHNV and YYDKDF (reference sequence). With 3 bases removed from V and 4 bases from J, the gap between germline ends came to 18 bases. In DNA form, the CDR3 reads TGTGCCACCAGCAGGGGTCGGGCGGGTCGACCCTATGGCTACACCTTC. Its protein product is CATSRGRAGRPYGYTF.

The chain carries TRBV10-3 and TRBJ2-5; maybe TRBD2 (5 bases). The ends were cut back, 0 bases at V and 5 bases at J, with 16 bases in the middle. CDR1 and CDR2 (germline): ENHRY, SYGVKD. This CDR3 spans 16 amino acids. DNA for the CDR3: TGTGCCATCAGTGAGTCGGGAGCGGACGGCCCGGAGACCCAGTACTTC. This gives the protein CAISESGADGPETQYF.

The chain combines TRBV6-1 with TRBJ1-5; D gene ambiguous. Trimming removed 4 bases from V and 6 bases from J, with 10 bases in between. Germline assignment: CDR1 MNHNS and CDR2 SASEGT. The CDR3 contains 13 residues. CDR3 sequence reads: CASSGDRSQPQHF. The CDR3 coding sequence is TGTGCCAGCAGTGGAGATCGAAGTCAGCCCCAGCATTTT.

The rearrangement uses TRBV6-5 and TRBJ2-7; 8 bases map to TRBD2. Looked up from germline, CDR1 is MNHEY and CDR2 is SVGAGI. The CDR3 has 14 residues. V dropped 7 bases and J dropped 2; count of bases not matched to a gene: 7. Here the CDR3 DNA reads TGTGCCAGCAAGATTAGCGGGAACCCCTACGAGCAGTACTTC. Protein sequence: CASKISGNPYEQYF.

The chain carries TRBV11-2 and TRBJ1-2; D call uncertain. Deletions cut 10 bases from V and 7 bases from J, with 22 bases between. CDR1 SGHAT and CDR2 FQNNGV come from the germline V gene. The CDR3 has 14 amino acids. CDR3 nucleotide sequence: TGTGCCACCGCCCCAGAGGAACTAACGAGTGGCTACACCTTC. It encodes CATAPEELTSGYTF.

V is TRBV5-1 and J is TRBJ1-1; tentatively, D is TRBD1 (5 bases). Between the trimmed V and J ends, which lost 5 bases and 6 bases, there was a span of 17 bases. From germline, CDR1 is SGHRS and CDR2 YFSETQ. CDR3 length: 14 amino acids. The CDR3 region is CASSRGGGRSEAFF. The CDR3 region has the DNA TGCGCCAGCAGTCGGGGCGGGGGTAGGTCTGAAGCTTTCTTT.

The rearrangement joins TRBV30 to TRBJ2-2; the match to TRBD2 covers 7 bases. The CDR3 loop spans 15 amino acids. The V gene's germline CDR1 is GTSNPN and CDR2 SVGIG (reference sequence). V lost 1 base, J lost 1 base, and 3 bases stayed unmatched. CDR3 sequence: CAWSALAENTGELFF. The CDR3 DNA reads as TGTGCCTGGAGTGCGCTAGCGGAGAACACCGGGGAGCTGTTTTTT.

CDR3 in amino acids: CASSPGQGDGPYEQYF. The CDR3 coding sequence is TGTGCCAGCTCACCAGGACAGGGGGACGGTCCCTACGAGCAGTACTTC. V and J are TRBV18 and TRBJ2-7; 10 bases match TRBD1. Germline V CDR1 and CDR2: KGHSH, LQKENI. This CDR3 is 16 amino acids long. J lost 2 bases, V lost 2 bases, and 6 bases had no gene match.

The chain uses TRBV4-2 and TRBJ2-1; possible D gene TRBD2, 6 bases. In germline, CDR1 is LGHNA, CDR2 YNFKEQ. The CDR3 runs to 17 residues. Trimming cost V 2 bases and J 2 bases, with 16 bases left between them. CDR3 DNA sequence: TGTGCCAGCAGCCAACCCGTCAGCGGGTCAACCTACAATGAGCAGTTCTTC. Translated: CASSQPVSGSTYNEQFF.

This sequence joins TRBV30 and TRBJ2-7, with 11 bases identical to TRBD1. This CDR3 comprises 15 residues. V shed 1 base and J 4 bases; nucleotides not matched to a gene: 6. Germline-derived CDR1 and CDR2 are GTSNPN and SVGIG (reference sequence). CDR3 in amino acids: CAWSAGQGGPYEQYF. The CDR3 DNA reads as TGTGCCTGGAGTGCGGGACAGGGGGGACCGTACGAGCAGTACTTC.

This chain connects TRBV9 to TRBJ2-1; 7 bases are a match to TRBD1. V trimming: 6 bases; J trimming: 5 bases; junction bases outside the gene matches: 5. Per the germline V gene, CDR1 is SGDLS and CDR2 is YYNGEE. The CDR3 is 13 residues long. CDR3 sequence reads: CASTPGTDNEQFF. CDR3 coding DNA: TGTGCCAGCACCCCCGGGACAGACAATGAGCAGTTCTTC. Variable domain in full (rest from reference TRBV9 and TRBJ2-1): DSGVTQTPKHLITATGQRVTLRCSPRSGDLSVYWYQQSLDQGLQFLIQYYNGEERAKGNILERFSAQQFPDLHSELNLSSLELGDSALYFCASTPGTDNEQFFGPGTRLTVL.

The genes are TRBV9 and TRBJ1-3, with a weak D call TRBD1 (5 bases). V lost 2 bases and J 2 bases, leaving 8 bases between the germline ends. The length of the CDR3 is 14 residues. Germline lookup yields CDR1 SGDLS and CDR2 YYNGEE. The CDR3 reads CASSVGGAGNTIYF. Here the CDR3 DNA reads TGTGCCAGCAGCGTGGGAGGGGCTGGAAACACCATATATTTT.

The chain carries TRBV18 and TRBJ1-2; D is ambiguous. The CDR3 runs 14 residues. With 6 bases removed from V and 2 bases from J, the gap between germline ends came to 13 bases. Germline assignment: CDR1 KGHSH and CDR2 LQKENI. CDR3 in amino acids: CASSPITENYGYTF. CDR3 sequence (DNA): TGTGCCAGCTCCCCGATCACAGAAAACTATGGCTACACCTTC.

The rearrangement joins TRBV30 to TRBJ1-4; D may be TRBD1 (5 bases). CDR1 is GTSNPN, CDR2 SVGIG, per germline (reference sequence). The CDR3 has 15 amino acids. The V end lost 3 bases, the J end lost 8 bases, and 19 bases lay between the germline ends. In DNA, the CDR3 is TGTGCCTGGAGCTCTCAGGGAGGAGGTTTCGAAAAACTGTTTTTT. Amino acids: CAWSSQGGGFEKLFF.

V and J are TRBV6-6 and TRBJ1-5; D is perhaps TRBD1 (6 bases). Germline V CDR1 and CDR2: MNHNY, SVGAGI (reference sequence). This CDR3 comprises 15 residues. With 5 bases removed from V and 0 bases from J, the gap between germline ends came to 11 bases. The DNA for the CDR3 is TGTGCCAGCAGTCGACGAGGGGGTAGCAATCAGCCCCAGCATTTT. Translating it yields CASSRRGGSNQPQHF.

The V gene is TRBV6-6, the J gene TRBJ1-5; tentatively, D is TRBD1 (5 bases). Germline V gene lookup returns CDR1 MNHNY and CDR2 SVGAGI (reference sequence). The CDR3 extends over 13 amino acids. Trimming removed 8 bases at V and 5 bases at J, with 13 bases between. In DNA, the CDR3 is TGTGCCAGCCGCACGGGGGATCATCAGCCCCAGCATTTT. This codes for CASRTGDHQPQHF.